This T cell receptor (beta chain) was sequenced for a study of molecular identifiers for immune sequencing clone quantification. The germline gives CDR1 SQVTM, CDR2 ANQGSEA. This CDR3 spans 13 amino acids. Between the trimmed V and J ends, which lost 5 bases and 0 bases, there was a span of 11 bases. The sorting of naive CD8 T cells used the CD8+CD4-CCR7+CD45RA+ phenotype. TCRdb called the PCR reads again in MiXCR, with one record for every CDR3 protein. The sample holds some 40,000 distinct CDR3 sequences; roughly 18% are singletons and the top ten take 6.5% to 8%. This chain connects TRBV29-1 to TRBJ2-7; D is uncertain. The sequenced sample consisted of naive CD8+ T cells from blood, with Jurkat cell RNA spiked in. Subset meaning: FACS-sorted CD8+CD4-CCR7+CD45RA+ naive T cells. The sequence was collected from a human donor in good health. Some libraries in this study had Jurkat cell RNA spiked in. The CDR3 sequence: CSVSGTHSYEQYF. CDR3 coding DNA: TGCAGCGTTAGTGGAACGCACTCCTACGAGCAGTACTTC.